This T cell receptor beta chain was recorded in a study of CD8+ T cells in alopecia areata. Indicated treatment: oral pan-JAK inhibitor, 5-10 mg twice daily. TCR sequencing used cDNA made by reverse transcription of extracted RNA. The repertoire was sequenced with immunoSEQ multiplex PCR; TCRdb's copy has only in-frame clones and lacks some. This sample has 190,000 or so clones; roughly 53% occur once, and the top ten carry roughly 13%. This clone was recorded a few times. The sequenced sample was CD8+ T cells sorted from blood, obtained at week 24, from a patient treated with tofacitinib. This clonotype originated in a human donor with alopecia areata.

The CDR3, as DNA: TGTGCCAGCGTGGAGCCCCTGAACACTGAAGCTTTCTTT. The encoded protein is CASVEPLNTEAFF. This chain connects TRBV6-5 to TRBJ1-1; D is uncertain. The CDR3 is 13 residues long. CDR1 and CDR2 (germline): MNHEY, SVGAGI. V lost 8 bases and J lost 0, with 10 bases in between.